The source of this T cell receptor beta chain is a study of regulatory T cells in long-lasting Graves disease. For the study at large: Prior antithyroid drug treatment in newly diagnosed Graves' patients lasted under 3 months. General study findings and limits: TCR diversity was lower in persistent than newly diagnosed Graves' disease.

The sample's time point: newly diagnosed GD, antithyroid drugs for less than 3 months. From RNA extracted from PBMCs, the TCR library was made. Per American Thyroid Association guidelines, Graves' disease was diagnosed. Sequencing libraries for TCR beta were prepared with iRepertoire HTBI primers and Arm-PCR of CDR3 regions. One entry per CDR3 protein results from TCRdb running MiXCR on the multiplex PCR reads. The table has more than 350,000 distinct CDR3 sequences, about 15% seen once. This clonotype was recorded many times. The antigen is not known. CDR1 is LGHDT and CDR2 is YNNKEL in the germline V gene (reference sequence). The CDR3 extends over 15 amino acids. V lost 2 bases, J lost 5 bases, and 6 bases stayed unmatched. These records were also assigned to another study, of T cells in Graves' hyperthyroidism and ophthalmopathy. Per that study: An initial round of RT-PCR targeting the TCR CDR3 relied on the HTBI primer set.

The rearrangement links TRBV3-1 to TRBJ2-5; 9 nucleotides agree with TRBD1. The source was peripheral blood mononuclear cells (PBMCs), collected at new diagnosis, from a patient treated with antithyroid drugs. The origin of this receptor is a woman aged 25 to 39 with Graves disease. The CDR3 sequence is CASSQPRGQGETQYF. CDR3 DNA: TGTGCCAGCAGCCAACCTAGGGGACAGGGCGAGACCCAGTACTTC.